These 28 T cell receptor beta chains originate from one sample sequenced in a study of T cell responses to AZD1222 COVID-19 vaccine. The repertoire was sequenced with immunoSEQ multiplex PCR; TCRdb's copy has only in-frame clones and lacks some. The sample contains about 170,000 clones, 70% to 90% of which appear only once. The sample in question was peripheral blood, obtained 28 days after the second AZD1222 dose. These receptors all come from an adult who received the AZD1222 COVID-19 vaccine.

This chain links TRBV7-8 with TRBJ1-1; D is unclear. The germline CDR1 and CDR2 sequences are SGHVS and FQNEAQ. V was pared by 6 bases and J by 1 base, with 12 bases between. The CDR3 is 14 residues long. The CDR3, as DNA: TGTGCCAGCAGTCCCCTCCTGACGAACACTGAAGCTTTCTTT. Amino acid sequence: CASSPLLTNTEAFF.

The rearrangement uses TRBV4-1 and TRBJ1-4; D not resolved. V gave up 1 base and J gave up 7 bases, with 13 bases separating them. CDR3 length: 15 amino acids. Per the germline V gene, CDR1 is MGHRA and CDR2 is YSYEKL. This CDR3 reads CASSQVPLGGEKLFF. The CDR3 region has the DNA TGCGCCAGCAGCCAAGTCCCCCTAGGAGGTGAAAAACTGTTTTTT.

This clone turned up a few times. J is TRBJ2-1 and V is TRBV6-4; no definite D call. V was shortened by 0 bases and J by 0 bases, with 6 bases between the two germline ends. Germline V gene lookup returns CDR1 MRHNA and CDR2 SNTAGT. The CDR3 totals 15 residues. CDR3 in amino acids: CASSDSSYSYNEQFF. The DNA of the CDR3 is TGTGCCAGCAGTGACTCTTCTTACTCCTACAATGAGCAGTTCTTC.

The chain combines TRBV6-5 with TRBJ1-2; 9 bases line up with TRBD1. Germline trimming cut 5 bases from V and 3 bases from J; bases unmatched to any gene: 7. The CDR3 runs 15 residues. Per the germline V gene, CDR1 is MNHEY and CDR2 is SVGAGI. The CDR3: CASSSPGTGHYGYTF. DNA for the CDR3: TGTGCCAGCAGTAGTCCCGGGACAGGGCACTATGGCTACACCTTC.

As for this clone: In the same sample, other DNA sequences code for this CDR3. The rearrangement joins TRBV5-1 to TRBJ1-4, with D maybe TRBD1 (5 bases). The CDR3 runs to 14 residues. The germline V gene encodes CDR1 SGHRS and CDR2 YFSETQ. The V end lost 0 bases, the J end lost 8 bases, and 11 bases lay between the germline ends. CDR3 in DNA: TGCGCCAGCAGCTTGGGGCAGGGAGGGGAAAAACTGTTTTTT. Its translation is CASSLGQGGEKLFF.

The V call is TRBV9, the J call TRBJ1-2, with unresolved D. With 0 bases removed from V and 4 bases from J, the gap between germline ends came to 7 bases. Germline-derived CDR1 and CDR2 are SGDLS and YYNGEE. The CDR3 sequence is 13 residues long. The CDR3 region has the DNA TGTGCCAGCAGCGTAGGGACCTTCTATGGCTACACCTTC. It is translated as CASSVGTFYGYTF.

This chain uses TRBV27 with TRBJ2-7, with D perhaps being TRBD1 or TRBD2 (5 bases each). Trimming removed 6 bases at V and 6 bases at J, with 15 bases between. The CDR3 is 13 amino acids. CDR1 is MNHEY, CDR2 SMNVEV, per germline (reference sequence). The CDR3 bases are TGTGCCAGCAGGGCAGGGATTCTAGCCGAGCAGTACTTC. This codes for CASRAGILAEQYF.

The rearrangement uses TRBV10-3 and TRBJ1-4; no firm D call. Trimming took off 10 bases at V and 1 base at J, with 10 bases between the two ends. CDR3 length equals 13 residues. Germline CDR1 reads ENHRY; CDR2 reads SYGVKD. Written as DNA, the CDR3 is TGTGCCACCTCGGGAGTAACTAATGAAAAACTGTTTTTT. It translates to CATSGVTNEKLFF.

J is TRBJ1-1 and V is TRBV18; TRBD1 is a possible D gene (5 bases). V lost 0 bases, J lost 9 bases, and 8 bases lay in between. The CDR3 length is 12 residues. In germline, CDR1 is KGHSH, CDR2 LQKENI. The CDR3 bases are TGTGCCAGCTCACCACCGGGGCGTAAAGCTTTCTTT. Its protein is CASSPPGRKAFF.

This rearrangement joins TRBV6-1 to TRBJ2-5; D ambiguous. The CDR3 sequence is 14 residues long. V shed 1 base and J shed 4 bases, with 10 bases lying between them. Germline V gene lookup returns CDR1 MNHNS and CDR2 SASEGT. The CDR3 sequence: CASSEDWEGETQYF. CDR3 nucleotide sequence: TGTGCCAGCAGTGAAGACTGGGAAGGAGAGACCCAGTACTTC.

The rearrangement joins TRBV19 to TRBJ1-4, with 9 nucleotides matching TRBD1. From germline, CDR1 is LNHDA and CDR2 SQIVND (reference sequence). The CDR3 loop spans 13 amino acids. V trimming: 10 bases; J trimming: 2 bases; junction bases outside the gene matches: 2. CDR3 nucleotide sequence: TGTGCCACACAGGGGGCCACTAATGAAAAACTGTTTTTT. This gives the protein CATQGATNEKLFF.

This clone came up a few times. This chain links TRBV7-9 with TRBJ2-7, with D uncertain. Germline CDR1 is SEHNR and CDR2 is FQNEAQ (reference sequence). The CDR3 extends over 14 amino acids. Between the trimmed V and J ends, which lost 1 base and 2 bases, there was a span of 9 bases. Written as DNA, the CDR3 is TGTGCCAGCAGCTTAGTAGTCACTGCCTACGAGCAGTACTTC. Protein: CASSLVVTAYEQYF.

This clone was recorded once. The chain carries TRBV5-1 and TRBJ1-1; D may be TRBD1 (5 bases). Germline V lookup: CDR1 SGHRS, CDR2 YFSETQ. Trimming pared 5 bases from V and 4 bases from J, leaving 18 bases between. This CDR3 is built from 15 residues. Here the CDR3 DNA reads TGCGCCAGCAGGGACCTGACAGCCATGGGCACTGAAGCTTTCTTT. This codes for CASRDLTAMGTEAFF. The full variable domain, completed using reference TRBV5-1 and TRBJ1-1, is KAGVTQTPRYLIKTRGQQVTLSCSPISGHRSVSWYQQTPGQGLQFLFEYFSETQRNKGNFPGRFSGRQFSNSRSEMNVSTLELGDSALYLCASRDLTAMGTEAFFGQGTRLTVV.

This chain connects TRBV2 to TRBJ2-2; D remains ambiguous. Germline V gene sequence: CDR1 SNHLY, CDR2 FYNNEI. This CDR3 comprises 11 residues. Trimming shortened V by 6 bases and J by 6 bases, and 5 bases separated the two germline ends. The DNA for the CDR3 is TGTGCCAGCAGGGGCGCCGGGGAGCTGTTTTTT. Its translation is CASRGAGELFF. Full variable domain (missing parts from reference TRBV2 and TRBJ2-2): EPEVTQTPSHQVTQMGQEVILRCVPISNHLYFYWYRQILGQKVEFLVSFYNNEISEKSEIFDDQFSVERPDGSNFTLKIRSTKLEDSAMYFCASRGAGELFFGEGSRLTVL.

The V gene is TRBV6-9, the J gene TRBJ2-2; TRBD1 is a possible D gene (6 bases). CDR1 and CDR2 from the germline V gene are MNHGY and SVAAGI. The CDR3 loop spans 17 amino acids. The V and J ends lost 8 bases and 2 bases respectively, with 21 bases between them. The CDR3 DNA is TGTGCCAGCCATAGGAGAACAGGGCAAGTTAACACCGGGGAGCTGTTTTTT. This sequence encodes CASHRRTGQVNTGELFF.

This clone was detected a few times. The chain recombines TRBV7-8 with TRBJ2-1; D not resolved. CDR1 SGHVS and CDR2 FQNEAQ come from the germline V gene. V dropped 4 bases and J dropped 7 bases, with 11 bases sitting between them. This CDR3 contains 13 residues. The CDR3 region is CASSSSPPNEQFF. CDR3 bases: TGTGCCAGCAGCTCCTCCCCCCCGAATGAGCAGTTCTTC. Full variable domain (missing parts from reference TRBV7-8 and TRBJ2-1): GAGVSQSPRYKVAKRGQDVALRCDPISGHVSLFWYQQALGQGPEFLTYFQNEAQLDKSGLPSDRFFAERPEGSVSTLKIQRTQQEDSAVYLCASSSSPPNEQFFGPGTRLTVL.

V and J are TRBV3-1 (or the pseudogene TRBV3-2) and TRBJ2-7, with 8 bases lining up with TRBD1. Trimming took 4 bases from V and 5 from J; bases not matched to a gene: 1. This CDR3 has 12 residues. Germline V gene lookup returns CDR1 LGHDT and CDR2 YNNKEL (reference sequence). CDR3 coding DNA: TGTGCCAGCAGCCCGACAGGGGACGAGCAGTACTTC. Translated: CASSPTGDEQYF.

The V and J genes are TRBV7-9 and TRBJ1-1, with TRBD1 matching 8 bases. The junction had 6 bases not matched to a gene; V was cut back by 5 bases and J by 1 base. The CDR3 sequence is 15 residues long. Germline CDR1 reads SEHNR; CDR2 reads FQNEAQ (reference sequence). CDR3 DNA sequence: TGTGCCAGCAGCCCGGACAGGGATTGGAACACTGAAGCTTTCTTT. Protein sequence: CASSPDRDWNTEAFF.

The V and J genes are TRBV29-1 and TRBJ1-2; D may be TRBD1 (5 bases). Trimming cost V 1 base and J 1 base, with 10 bases left between them. Germline values: CDR1 SQVTM, CDR2 ANQGSEA. This CDR3 is 14 amino acids long. The CDR3 DNA reads TGCAGCGTTGAAGGGCAGGGCTTTAACTATGGCTACACCTTC. Protein product: CSVEGQGFNYGYTF.

The V gene is TRBV7-2, the J gene TRBJ1-2, with 11 bases lining up with TRBD1. J lost 5 bases, V lost 4 bases, and 3 bases had no gene match. Germline values: CDR1 SGHTA, CDR2 FQGNSA. This CDR3 spans 14 amino acids. The CDR3 loop is CASSSGQGGYGYTF. CDR3 in DNA: TGTGCCAGCAGCTCGGGACAGGGGGGGTATGGCTACACCTTC.

The chain employs TRBV3-1 (or the pseudogene TRBV3-2) and TRBJ1-1; tentatively, D is TRBD1 (6 bases). V shed 5 bases and J shed 1 base, with 11 bases lying between them. This CDR3 is built from 14 residues. The germline gives CDR1 LGHDT, CDR2 YNNKEL (reference sequence). In DNA form, the CDR3 reads TGTGCCAGCAGCTCCGACAGGACGAACACTGAAGCTTTCTTT. Translated: CASSSDRTNTEAFF.

This clone was picked up one time. The genes are TRBV19 and TRBJ2-7; D tentatively reads TRBD1 or TRBD2 (6 bases each). The CDR3 spans 16 residues. Germline-derived CDR1 and CDR2 are LNHDA and SQIVND (reference sequence). V lost 5 bases, J lost 3 bases, and 20 bases lay in between. The CDR3 nucleotides are TGTGCCAGTAGTCCTCCTGTAGGGGGGATGGGCTACGAGCAGTACTTC. It yields the protein CASSPPVGGMGYEQYF.

The V call is TRBV5-1, the J call TRBJ2-1; the D gene could be TRBD1 or TRBD2 (5 bases each). This CDR3 contains 14 residues. The V gene lost 5 bases and the J gene lost 6 bases, with 15 bases spanning the gap. The germline gives CDR1 SGHRS, CDR2 YFSETQ. DNA of the CDR3: TGCGCCAGCAGTCAGAGGGGCCGAGGCAATGAGCAGTTCTTC. Amino acids: CASSQRGRGNEQFF.

The chain uses TRBV12-5 and TRBJ1-2; tentatively, D is TRBD1 (5 bases). The CDR3 runs to 15 residues. Germline V lookup: CDR1 LGHNT, CDR2 FRNRAP. The V gene lost 6 bases and the J gene lost 1 base, with 15 bases spanning the gap. In DNA form, the CDR3 reads TGTGCTAGTGGGCAGCCGGGGCGTCTTAACTATGGCTACACCTTC. Amino acid sequence: CASGQPGRLNYGYTF. Full variable domain (outside the CDR3, taken from reference TRBV12-5 and TRBJ1-2): DARVTQTPRHKVTEMGQEVTMRCQPILGHNTVFWYRQTMMQGLELLAYFRNRAPLDDSGMPKDRFSAEMPDATLATLKIQPSEPRDSAVYFCASGQPGRLNYGYTFGSGTRLTVV.

This sequence joins TRBV10-2 and TRBJ2-7; no clear D. Germline values: CDR1 WSHSY, CDR2 SAAADI. Trimming pared 6 bases from V and 6 bases from J, leaving 12 bases between. This CDR3 spans 12 amino acids. CDR3 loop: CASSPLNAEQYF. The CDR3 DNA reads TGCGCCAGCAGCCCTCTTAACGCCGAGCAGTACTTC.

This clone has just a few counts. The chain recombines TRBV7-8 with TRBJ1-2; TRBD1 is a possible D gene (5 bases). The germline CDR1 and CDR2 sequences are SGHVS and FQNEAQ. V gave up 5 bases and J gave up 4 bases, with 17 bases separating them. The CDR3 loop spans 15 amino acids. CDR3 region: CASSLGGAAGYGYTF. Here the CDR3 DNA reads TGTGCCAGCAGCCTGGGAGGGGCGGCGGGCTATGGCTACACCTTC.

This rearrangement joins TRBV7-8 to TRBJ2-1; 7 nucleotides line up with TRBD1. Germline V gene sequence: CDR1 SGHVS, CDR2 FQNEAQ. CDR3 length: 14 residues. V shed 5 bases and J 4 bases; nucleotides not matched to a gene: 5. The CDR3 spells CASSPEGQYNEQFF. The CDR3 DNA follows: TGTGCCAGCAGCCCCGAGGGACAGTACAATGAGCAGTTCTTC.

The gene calls are TRBV1 and TRBJ2-2; TRBD1 reflects the table's D call only, with no check against the DNA. TRBV1 is an annotated pseudogene. The CDR3 is 12 residues long. The CDR3 reads CTEDRATGELFF. The CDR3 region has the DNA TGCACCGAGGACAGGGCCACCGGGGAGCTGTTTTTT.